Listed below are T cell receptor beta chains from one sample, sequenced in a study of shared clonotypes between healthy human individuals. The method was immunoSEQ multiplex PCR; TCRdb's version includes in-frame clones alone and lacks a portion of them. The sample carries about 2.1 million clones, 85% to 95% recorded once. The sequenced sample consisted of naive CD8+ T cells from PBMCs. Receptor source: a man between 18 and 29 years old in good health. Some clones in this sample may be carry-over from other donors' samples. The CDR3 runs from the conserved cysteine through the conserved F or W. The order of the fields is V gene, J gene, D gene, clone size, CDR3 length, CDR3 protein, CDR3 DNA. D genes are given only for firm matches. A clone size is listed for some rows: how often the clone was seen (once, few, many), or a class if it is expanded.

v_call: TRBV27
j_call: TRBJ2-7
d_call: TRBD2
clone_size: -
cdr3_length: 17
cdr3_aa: CASSLSSGSPRDYEQYF
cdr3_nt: TGTGCCAGCAGTTTGAGTAGCGGGTCCCCCAGGGACTACGAGCAGTACTTC

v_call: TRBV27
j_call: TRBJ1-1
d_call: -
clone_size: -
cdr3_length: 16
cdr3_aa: CASSLLPGQSNTEAFF
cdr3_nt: TGTGCCAGCAGTTTATTACCCGGACAGTCGAACACTGAAGCTTTCTTT

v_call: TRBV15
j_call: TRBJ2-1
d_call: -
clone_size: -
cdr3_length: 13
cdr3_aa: CATSRSTSTEQFF
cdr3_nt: TGTGCCACCAGCAGAAGTACTAGCACTGAGCAGTTCTTC

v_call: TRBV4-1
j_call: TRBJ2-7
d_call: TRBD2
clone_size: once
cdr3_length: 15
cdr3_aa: CASSHRLAASYEQYF
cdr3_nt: TGCGCCAGCAGCCACAGACTAGCGGCCTCCTACGAGCAGTACTTC

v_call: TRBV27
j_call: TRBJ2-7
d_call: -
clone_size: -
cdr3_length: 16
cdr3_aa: CASSLKQERTTYEQYF
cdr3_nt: TGTGCCAGCAGTTTAAAACAGGAGCGTACCACCTACGAGCAGTACTTC

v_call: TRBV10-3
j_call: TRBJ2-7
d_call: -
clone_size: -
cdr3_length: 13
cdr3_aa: CATSEDGVSEQYF
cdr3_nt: TGTGCCACCTCAGAGGATGGGGTCTCCGAGCAGTACTTC

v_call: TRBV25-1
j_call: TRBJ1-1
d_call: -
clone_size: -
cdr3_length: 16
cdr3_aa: CASRGANKQGVTEAFF
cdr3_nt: TGTGCCAGCAGAGGAGCAAACAAACAGGGCGTCACTGAAGCTTTCTTT

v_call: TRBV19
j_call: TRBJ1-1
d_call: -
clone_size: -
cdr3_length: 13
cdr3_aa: CASSMRPNTEAFF
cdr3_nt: TGTGCCAGTAGTATGCGCCCGAACACTGAAGCTTTCTTT

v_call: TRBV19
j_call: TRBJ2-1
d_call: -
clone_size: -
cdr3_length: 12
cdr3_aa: CASSIDYNEQFF
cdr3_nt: TGTGCCAGTAGTATAGACTACAATGAGCAGTTCTTC

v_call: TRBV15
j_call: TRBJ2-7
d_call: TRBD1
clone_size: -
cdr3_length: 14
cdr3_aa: CATSSNRGSYEQYF
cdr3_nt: TGTGCCACCAGCAGCAACAGGGGCTCCTACGAGCAGTACTTC

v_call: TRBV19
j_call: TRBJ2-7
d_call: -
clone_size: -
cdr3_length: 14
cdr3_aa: CASSMADEFYEQYF
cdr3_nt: TGTGCCAGTAGTATGGCCGATGAGTTCTACGAGCAGTACTTC

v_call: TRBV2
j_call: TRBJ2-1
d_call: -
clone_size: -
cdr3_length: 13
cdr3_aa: CAYFPSSYNEQFF
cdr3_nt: TGTGCCTATTTTCCAAGCTCCTACAATGAGCAGTTCTTC

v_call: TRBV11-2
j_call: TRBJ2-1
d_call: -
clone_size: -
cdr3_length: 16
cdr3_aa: CASSPRPRGLYNEQFF
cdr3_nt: TGTGCCAGCAGCCCCAGACCCAGAGGGTTATACAATGAGCAGTTCTTC

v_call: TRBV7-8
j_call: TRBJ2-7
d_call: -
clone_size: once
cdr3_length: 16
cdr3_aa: CASSLAFSPEAYEQYF
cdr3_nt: TGTGCCAGCAGCTTAGCGTTTAGTCCCGAGGCCTACGAGCAGTACTTC

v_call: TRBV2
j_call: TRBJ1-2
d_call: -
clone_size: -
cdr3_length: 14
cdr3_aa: CASSEGGGRYGYTF
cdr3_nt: TGTGCCAGCAGTGAAGGGGGGGGTAGATATGGCTACACCTTC

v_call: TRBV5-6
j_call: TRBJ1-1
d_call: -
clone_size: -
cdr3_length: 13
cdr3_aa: CASSLGSGLEAFF
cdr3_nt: TGTGCCAGCAGCTTGGGATCGGGGCTTGAAGCTTTCTTT

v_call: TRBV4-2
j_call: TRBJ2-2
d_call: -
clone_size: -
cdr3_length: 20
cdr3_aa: CASSQETLGSIELGTGELFF
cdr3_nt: TGTGCCAGCAGCCAAGAAACGCTTGGGTCTATCGAGTTGGGGACCGGGGAGCTGTTTTTT

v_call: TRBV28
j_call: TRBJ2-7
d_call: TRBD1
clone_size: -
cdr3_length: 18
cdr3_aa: CASSLLLKGTGGSYEQYF
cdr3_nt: TGTGCCAGCAGTTTATTGTTAAAGGGGACAGGGGGGTCCTACGAGCAGTACTTC

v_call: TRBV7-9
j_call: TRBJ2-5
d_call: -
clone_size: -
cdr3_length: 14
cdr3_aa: CASSSVGSGETQYF
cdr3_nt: TGTGCCAGCAGCTCCGTGGGGTCGGGTGAGACCCAGTACTTC

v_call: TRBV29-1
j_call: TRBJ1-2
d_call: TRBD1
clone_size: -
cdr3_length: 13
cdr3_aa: CSVPQGANYGYTF
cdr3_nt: TGCAGCGTCCCACAGGGGGCTAACTATGGCTACACCTTC

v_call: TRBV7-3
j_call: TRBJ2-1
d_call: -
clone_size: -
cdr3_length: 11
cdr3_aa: CASSSSNEQFF
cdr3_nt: TGTGCCAGCAGCTCATCGAATGAGCAGTTCTTC

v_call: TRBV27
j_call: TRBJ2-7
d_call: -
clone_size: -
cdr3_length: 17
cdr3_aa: CASSFVPQGGPSHEQYF
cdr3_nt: TGTGCCAGCAGTTTTGTCCCCCAGGGGGGACCCTCCCACGAGCAGTACTTC

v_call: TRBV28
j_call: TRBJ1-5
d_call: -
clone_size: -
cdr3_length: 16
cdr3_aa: CASSLFWGSDNQPQHF
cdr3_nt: TGTGCCAGCAGTTTGTTTTGGGGGTCGGACAATCAGCCCCAGCATTTT

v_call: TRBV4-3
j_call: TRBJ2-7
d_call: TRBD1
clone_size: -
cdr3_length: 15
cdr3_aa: CASSPAGTGYYEQYF
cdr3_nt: TGCGCCAGCAGCCCTGCCGGGACAGGTTACTACGAGCAGTACTTC

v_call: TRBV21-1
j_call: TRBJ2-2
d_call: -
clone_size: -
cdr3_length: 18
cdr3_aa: CASSMASGTNANTGELFF
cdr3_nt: TGTGCCAGCAGCATGGCTAGCGGGACGAACGCGAACACCGGGGAGCTGTTTTTT

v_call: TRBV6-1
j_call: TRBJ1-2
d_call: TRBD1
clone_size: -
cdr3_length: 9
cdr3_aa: CASSGDRAF
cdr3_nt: TGTGCCAGCAGCGGGGACAGGGCCTTC

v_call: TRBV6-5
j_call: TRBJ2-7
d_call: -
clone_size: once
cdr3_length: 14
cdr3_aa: CASSYNPPGNEQYF
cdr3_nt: TGTGCCAGCAGTTACAATCCCCCTGGGAACGAGCAGTACTTC

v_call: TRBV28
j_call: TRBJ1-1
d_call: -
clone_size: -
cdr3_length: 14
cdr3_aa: CASSLMAGTTEAFF
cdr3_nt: TGTGCCAGCAGCCTAATGGCGGGTACCACTGAAGCTTTCTTT

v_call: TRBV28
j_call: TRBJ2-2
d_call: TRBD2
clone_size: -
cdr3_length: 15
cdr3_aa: CASSPPRGGPGELFF
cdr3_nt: TGTGCCAGCAGCCCCCCGCGGGGAGGGCCCGGGGAGCTGTTTTTT

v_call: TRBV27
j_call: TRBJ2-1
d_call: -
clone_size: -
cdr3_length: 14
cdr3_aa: CASRLGPIYNEQFF
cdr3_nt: TGTGCCAGCAGACTAGGTCCCATCTACAATGAGCAGTTCTTC

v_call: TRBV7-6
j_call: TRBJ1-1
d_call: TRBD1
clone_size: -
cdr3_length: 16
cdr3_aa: CASSFSRDRLNTEAFF
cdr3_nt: TGTGCCAGCAGCTTTTCCCGGGACAGGTTGAACACTGAAGCTTTCTTT

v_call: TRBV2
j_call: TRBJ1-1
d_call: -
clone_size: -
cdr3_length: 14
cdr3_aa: CASKFDRPIAEAFF
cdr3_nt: TGTGCCAGCAAGTTCGACAGGCCCATCGCTGAAGCTTTCTTT

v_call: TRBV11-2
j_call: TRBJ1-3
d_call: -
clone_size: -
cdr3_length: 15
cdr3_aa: CASSLDGISGNTIYF
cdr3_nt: TGTGCCAGCAGCTTAGATGGCATCTCTGGAAACACCATATATTTT

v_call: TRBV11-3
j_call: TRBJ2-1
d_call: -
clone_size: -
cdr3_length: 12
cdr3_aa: CASSLGNNEQFF
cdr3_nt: TGTGCCAGCAGCTTAGGAAACAATGAGCAGTTCTTC

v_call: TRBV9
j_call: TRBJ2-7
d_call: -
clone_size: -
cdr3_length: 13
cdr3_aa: CASSGQSSYEQYF
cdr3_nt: TGTGCCAGCAGCGGACAGTCCTCCTACGAGCAGTACTTC

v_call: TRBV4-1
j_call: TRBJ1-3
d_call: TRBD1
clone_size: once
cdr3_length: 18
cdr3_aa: CASSLVPGQQSVGNTIYF
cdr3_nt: TGCGCCAGCAGCCTGGTCCCGGGACAGCAATCGGTTGGAAACACCATATATTTT

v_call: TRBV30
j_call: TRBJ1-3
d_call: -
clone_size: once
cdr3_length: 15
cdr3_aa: CAWSGKRGSGNTIYF
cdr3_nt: TGTGCCTGGAGTGGTAAGAGGGGATCTGGAAACACCATATATTTT

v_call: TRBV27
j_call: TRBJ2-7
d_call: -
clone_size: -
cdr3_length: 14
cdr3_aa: CASSLRASSYEQYF
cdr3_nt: TGTGCCAGCAGTTTGAGGGCCAGTTCCTACGAGCAGTACTTC

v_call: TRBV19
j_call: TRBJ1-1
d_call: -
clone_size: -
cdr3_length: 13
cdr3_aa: CASSRSSNTEAFF
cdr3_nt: TGTGCCAGTAGCCGATCATCGAACACTGAAGCTTTCTTT

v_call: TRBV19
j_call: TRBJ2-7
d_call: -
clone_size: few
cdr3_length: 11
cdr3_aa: CASGFIYEQYF
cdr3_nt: TGTGCCAGTGGATTTATCTACGAGCAGTACTTC

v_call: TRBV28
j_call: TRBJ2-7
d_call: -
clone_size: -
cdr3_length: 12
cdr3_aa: CASGRDNYEQYF
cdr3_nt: TGTGCCAGCGGCCGGGATAACTACGAGCAGTACTTC